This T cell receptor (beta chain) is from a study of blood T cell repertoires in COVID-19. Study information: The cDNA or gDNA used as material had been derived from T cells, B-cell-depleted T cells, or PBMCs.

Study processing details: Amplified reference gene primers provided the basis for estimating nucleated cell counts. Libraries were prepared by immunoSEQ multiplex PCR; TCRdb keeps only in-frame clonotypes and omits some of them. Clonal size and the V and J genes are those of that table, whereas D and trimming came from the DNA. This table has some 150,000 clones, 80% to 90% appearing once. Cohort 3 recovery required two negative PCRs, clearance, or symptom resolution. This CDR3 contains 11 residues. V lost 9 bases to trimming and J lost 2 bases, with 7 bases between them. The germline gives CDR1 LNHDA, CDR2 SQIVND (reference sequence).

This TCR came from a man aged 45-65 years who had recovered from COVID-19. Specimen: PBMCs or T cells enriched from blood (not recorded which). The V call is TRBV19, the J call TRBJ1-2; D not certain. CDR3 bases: TGTGCCAGCACTAAAAACTATGGCTACACCTTC. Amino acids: CASTKNYGYTF.